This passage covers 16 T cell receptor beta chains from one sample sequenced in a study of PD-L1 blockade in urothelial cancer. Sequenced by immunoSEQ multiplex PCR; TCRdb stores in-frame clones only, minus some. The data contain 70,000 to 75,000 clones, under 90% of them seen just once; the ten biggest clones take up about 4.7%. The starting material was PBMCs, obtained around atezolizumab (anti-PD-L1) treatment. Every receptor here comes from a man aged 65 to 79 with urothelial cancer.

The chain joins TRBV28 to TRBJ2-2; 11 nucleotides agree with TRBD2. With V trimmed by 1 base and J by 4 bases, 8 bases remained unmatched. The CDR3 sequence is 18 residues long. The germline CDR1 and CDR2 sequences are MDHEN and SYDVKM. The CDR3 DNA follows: TGTGCCAGCAGTTTATCGGGACTAGCGGAGACGCTCACCGGGGAGCTGTTTTTT. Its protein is CASSLSGLAETLTGELFF.

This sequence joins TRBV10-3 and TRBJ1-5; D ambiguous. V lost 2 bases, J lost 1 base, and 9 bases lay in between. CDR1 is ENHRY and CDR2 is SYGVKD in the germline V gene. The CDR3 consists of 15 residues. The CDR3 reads CAISEAGGSNQPQHF. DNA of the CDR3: TGTGCCATCAGTGAGGCGGGAGGGAGCAATCAGCCCCAGCATTTT.

CDR3 nucleotide sequence: TGTGCCATCAGCCAAGGGACAGGGGGCACTGGGGCCAACGTCCTGACTTTC. It yields the protein CAISQGTGGTGANVLTF. The chain recombines TRBV10-3 with TRBJ2-6, with TRBD1 matching over 12 bases. After removal of 6 bases from V and 2 bases from J, the junction contained 5 bases not matched to a gene. Germline loops: CDR1 ENHRY, CDR2 SYGVKD. The CDR3 contains 17 residues.

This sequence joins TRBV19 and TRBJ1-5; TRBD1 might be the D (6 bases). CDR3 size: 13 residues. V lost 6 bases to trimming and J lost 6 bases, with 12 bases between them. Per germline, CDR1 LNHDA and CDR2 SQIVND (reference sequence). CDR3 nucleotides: TGTGCCAGTAGCGATACAGGGCTTCAGCCCCAGCATTTT. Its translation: CASSDTGLQPQHF.

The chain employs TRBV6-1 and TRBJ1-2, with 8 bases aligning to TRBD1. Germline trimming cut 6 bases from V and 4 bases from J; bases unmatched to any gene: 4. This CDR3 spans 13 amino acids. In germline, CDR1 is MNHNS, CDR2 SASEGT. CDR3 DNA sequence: TGTGCCAGCAGGGGGACAGGACCCTATGGCTACACCTTC. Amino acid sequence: CASRGTGPYGYTF.

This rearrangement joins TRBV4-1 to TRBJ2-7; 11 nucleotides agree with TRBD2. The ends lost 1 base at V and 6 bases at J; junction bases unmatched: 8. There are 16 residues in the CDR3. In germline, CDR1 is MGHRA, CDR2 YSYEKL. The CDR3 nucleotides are TGCGCCAGCAGCCAAGCCATTACTAGCGGGAGAGGCGAGCAGTACTTC. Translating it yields CASSQAITSGRGEQYF.

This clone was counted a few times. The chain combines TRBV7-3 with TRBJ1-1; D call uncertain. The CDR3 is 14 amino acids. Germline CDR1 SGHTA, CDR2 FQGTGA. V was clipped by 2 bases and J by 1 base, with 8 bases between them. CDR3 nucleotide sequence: TGTGCCAGCAGCTTACTGCCGGGGAACACTGAAGCTTTCTTT. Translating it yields CASSLLPGNTEAFF.

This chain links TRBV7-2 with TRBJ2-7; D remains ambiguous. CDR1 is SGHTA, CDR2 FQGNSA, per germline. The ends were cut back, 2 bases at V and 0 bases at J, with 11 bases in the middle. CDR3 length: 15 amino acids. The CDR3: CASSLISGGSYEQYF. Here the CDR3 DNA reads TGTGCCAGCAGCTTAATCAGTGGCGGCTCCTACGAGCAGTACTTC. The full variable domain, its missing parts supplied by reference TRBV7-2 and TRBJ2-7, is GAGVSQSPSNKVTEKGKDVELRCDPISGHTALYWYRQSLGQGLEFLIYFQGNSAPDKSGLPSDRFSAERTGGSVSTLTIQRTQQEDSAVYLCASSLISGGSYEQYFGPGTRLTVT.

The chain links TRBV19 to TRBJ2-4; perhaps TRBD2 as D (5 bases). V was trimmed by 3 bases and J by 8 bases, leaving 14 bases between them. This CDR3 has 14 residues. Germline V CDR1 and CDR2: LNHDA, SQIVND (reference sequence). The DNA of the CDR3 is TGTGCCAGTAGTATTCTTGCATTGAGGGACATTCAGTACTTC. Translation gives CASSILALRDIQYF.

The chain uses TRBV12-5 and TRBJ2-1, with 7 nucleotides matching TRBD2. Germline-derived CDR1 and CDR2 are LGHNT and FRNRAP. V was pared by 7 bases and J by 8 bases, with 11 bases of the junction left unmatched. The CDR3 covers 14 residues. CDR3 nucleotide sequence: TGTGCTAGTGCCACAAGGGCGGGAGCCGATGAGCAGTTCTTC. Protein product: CASATRAGADEQFF.

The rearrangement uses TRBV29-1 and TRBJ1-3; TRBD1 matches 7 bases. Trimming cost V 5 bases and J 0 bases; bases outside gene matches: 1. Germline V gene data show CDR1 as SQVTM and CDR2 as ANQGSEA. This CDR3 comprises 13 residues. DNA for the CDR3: TGCAGCGTTCACAGGGGCTCTGGAAACACCATATATTTT. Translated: CSVHRGSGNTIYF.

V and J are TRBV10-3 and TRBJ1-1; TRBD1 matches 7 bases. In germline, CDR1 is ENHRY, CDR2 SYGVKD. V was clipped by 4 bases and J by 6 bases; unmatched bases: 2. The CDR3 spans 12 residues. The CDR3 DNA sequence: TGTGCCATCAGTGGGGGACAGCCTGAAGCTTTCTTT. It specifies CAISGGQPEAFF.

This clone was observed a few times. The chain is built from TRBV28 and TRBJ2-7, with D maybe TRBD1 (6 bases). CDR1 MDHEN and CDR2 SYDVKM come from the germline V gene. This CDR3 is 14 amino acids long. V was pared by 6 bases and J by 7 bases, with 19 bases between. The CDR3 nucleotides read TGTGCCAGCAGCCGGACAGTCGCCGTCCGGGAGCAGTACTTC. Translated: CASSRTVAVREQYF.

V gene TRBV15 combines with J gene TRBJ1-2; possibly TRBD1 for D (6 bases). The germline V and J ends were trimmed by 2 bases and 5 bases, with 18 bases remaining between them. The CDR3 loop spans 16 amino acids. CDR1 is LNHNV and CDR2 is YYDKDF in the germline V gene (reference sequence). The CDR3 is CATSRSEQGPPYGYTF. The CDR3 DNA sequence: TGTGCCACCAGCAGAAGCGAACAGGGTCCGCCGTATGGCTACACCTTC.

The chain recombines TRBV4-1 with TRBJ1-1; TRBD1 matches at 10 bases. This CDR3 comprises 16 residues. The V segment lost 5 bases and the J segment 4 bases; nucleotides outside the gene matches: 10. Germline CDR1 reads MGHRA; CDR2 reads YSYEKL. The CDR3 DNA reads TGCGCCAGCAGCACTACGGGACAGGGGTTGGGCACTGAAGCTTTCTTT. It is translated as CASSTTGQGLGTEAFF.

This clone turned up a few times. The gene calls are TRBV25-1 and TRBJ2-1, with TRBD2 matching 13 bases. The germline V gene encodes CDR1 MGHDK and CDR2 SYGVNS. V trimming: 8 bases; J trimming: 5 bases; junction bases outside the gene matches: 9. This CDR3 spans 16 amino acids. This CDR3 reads CASRDGLAGAHNEQFF. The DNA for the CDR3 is TGTGCCAGCCGGGATGGACTAGCGGGAGCCCACAATGAGCAGTTCTTC.